This passage covers 10 T cell receptor beta chains from one sample sequenced in a study of shared clonotypes between healthy human individuals. Naive-designated CD8 cells lacked CD45RO, were positively enriched for CCR7, and omitted terminally differentiated effector memory CD45RA+ cells. Only in-frame clones appear in the TCRdb table, and some are missing; sequencing was by immunoSEQ multiplex PCR. The sample holds about 700,000 clones, roughly 94% seen once. Sequenced: naive CD8+ T cells sorted from blood. Source of these receptors: a man aged 25-40 years in good health.

CDR3 bases: TGTGCCAGCAGCTTAGCGCTTGGGGGGAACTCCTACGAGCAGTACTTC. The encoded protein is CASSLALGGNSYEQYF. This chain joins TRBV7-9 and TRBJ2-7; D may be TRBD2 (6 bases). Per the germline V gene, CDR1 is SEHNR and CDR2 is FQNEAQ (reference sequence). Trimming shortened V by 0 bases and J by 0 bases, and 12 bases separated the two germline ends. The CDR3 contains 16 residues.

The chain joins TRBV13 to TRBJ2-5, with 11 bases lining up with TRBD1. Trimming cost V 4 bases and J 2 bases; bases outside gene matches: 3. This CDR3 has 15 amino acids. Per the germline V gene, CDR1 is PRHDT and CDR2 is FYEKMQ (reference sequence). The CDR3 DNA follows: TGTGCCAGCAGCTCGCGGGACAGGGGGCAAGAGACCCAGTACTTC. Translating gives CASSSRDRGQETQYF.

The genes are TRBV4-1 and TRBJ2-7, with 10 bases identical to TRBD2. V shed 3 bases and J 4 bases; nucleotides not matched to a gene: 3. The V gene's germline CDR1 is MGHRA and CDR2 YSYEKL. CDR3 length: 14 residues. The CDR3 DNA is TGCGCCAGCAGCCACACTAGCGGGATTTACGAGCAGTACTTC. The encoded protein is CASSHTSGIYEQYF.

The rearrangement joins TRBV7-2 to TRBJ2-5; D is unresolved. The CDR3 extends over 13 amino acids. V lost 5 bases, J lost 3 bases, and 10 bases lay in between. CDR1 is SGHTA and CDR2 is FQGNSA in the germline V gene. CDR3 region: CASSQASEETQYF. CDR3 coding DNA: TGTGCCAGCAGCCAAGCTAGTGAAGAGACCCAGTACTTC.

This chain joins TRBV4-2 and TRBJ2-3, with 12 bases aligning to TRBD2. Germline V gives CDR1 LGHNA, CDR2 YNFKEQ. The CDR3 loop spans 17 amino acids. V was clipped by 4 bases and J by 0 bases; unmatched bases: 5. CDR3 DNA: TGTGCCAGCAGCCCCGGACTAGCGGGGATTAGCACAGATACGCAGTATTTT. As protein: CASSPGLAGISTDTQYF.

The chain links TRBV29-1 to TRBJ1-2, with D perhaps TRBD1 (5 bases). The V gene's germline CDR1 is SQVTM and CDR2 ANQGSEA. V was trimmed by 1 base and J by 4 bases, leaving 7 bases between them. The CDR3 contains 12 residues. The CDR3 spells CSVEGRVYGYTF. The CDR3 DNA follows: TGCAGCGTTGAAGGCAGGGTCTATGGCTACACCTTC. Based on the CDR3 plus reference TRBV29-1 and TRBJ1-2, the full variable domain is SAVISQKPSRDICQRGTSLTIQCQVDSQVTMMFWYRQQPGQSLTLIATANQGSEATYESGFVIDKFPISRPNLTFSTLTVSNMSPEDSSIYLCSVEGRVYGYTFGSGTRLTVV.

This chain connects TRBV30 to TRBJ1-3; D is perhaps TRBD1 (5 bases). Germline V lookup: CDR1 GTSNPN, CDR2 SVGIG (reference sequence). The CDR3 contains 15 residues. Trimming removed 2 bases from V and 3 bases from J, with 14 bases in between. Here the CDR3 DNA reads TGTGCCTGGAGTCGCGACAGCGGGAGTGGAAACACCATATATTTT. It specifies CAWSRDSGSGNTIYF.

V gene TRBV7-9 combines with J gene TRBJ1-2; D is uncertain. The ends were cut back, 3 bases at V and 4 bases at J, with 9 bases in the middle. The CDR3 consists of 13 residues. Germline CDR1 and CDR2: SEHNR and FQNEAQ (reference sequence). CDR3 nucleotide sequence: TGTGCCAGCAGCTTCGTCCCCCTCTATGGCTACACCTTC. It specifies CASSFVPLYGYTF.

The chain is built from TRBV4-1 and TRBJ2-7; 9 bases are a match to TRBD1. The CDR3 is 15 amino acids. Germline lookup yields CDR1 MGHRA and CDR2 YSYEKL. V lost 4 bases, J lost 4 bases, and 8 bases stayed unmatched. CDR3 DNA: TGCGCCAGCAGCCTCGGCGGGACAGGGATGTACGAGCAGTACTTC. It yields the protein CASSLGGTGMYEQYF.

The chain recombines TRBV7-6 with TRBJ2-7; 10 bases align to TRBD2. Germline trimming cut 6 bases from V and 0 bases from J; bases unmatched to any gene: 2. The germline CDR1 and CDR2 sequences are SGHVS and FNYEAQ. CDR3 size: 14 residues. CDR3 DNA: TGTGCCAGCAGTCCTAGCGGGAGCTCCTACGAGCAGTACTTC. It encodes CASSPSGSSYEQYF.